The sequence of this T cell receptor (beta chain) was determined in a study of neurological immune-mediated disorders. Time point specified: longitudinal time-point 2. Ten or more counts support this clonotype. Its antigen is undetermined. Germline-derived CDR1 and CDR2 are DFQATT and SNEGSKA (reference sequence). The CDR3 is 14 residues long. Trimming removed 6 bases from V and 2 bases from J; junction bases left unmatched: 7. By 5'RACE with 10-nucleotide random UMIs, the cDNA was made. From 15-18 subjects, every sequencing run obtained over 170 million TCR-beta sequences. TCRdb re-derived calls from the 5' RACE reads in MiXCR, one entry per CDR3 protein. Of fewer than 60,000 distinct CDR3 sequences listed, approximately 14% are singletons. Study results and caveats: None of the CDR3 amino acid sequences in expanded clones turned up in more than one subject, which points to private repertoires in all groups.

The J gene is TRBJ2-3, the V gene TRBV20-1, with 8 nucleotides matching TRBD2. Sequenced: PBMCs. The source of this sequence is a male donor with HTLV-1-associated myelopathy (HAM/TSP). The CDR3 nucleotides read TGCAGTGCGGAGAGCGGGGGCCACACAGATACGCAGTATTTT. Its translation: CSAESGGHTDTQYF.